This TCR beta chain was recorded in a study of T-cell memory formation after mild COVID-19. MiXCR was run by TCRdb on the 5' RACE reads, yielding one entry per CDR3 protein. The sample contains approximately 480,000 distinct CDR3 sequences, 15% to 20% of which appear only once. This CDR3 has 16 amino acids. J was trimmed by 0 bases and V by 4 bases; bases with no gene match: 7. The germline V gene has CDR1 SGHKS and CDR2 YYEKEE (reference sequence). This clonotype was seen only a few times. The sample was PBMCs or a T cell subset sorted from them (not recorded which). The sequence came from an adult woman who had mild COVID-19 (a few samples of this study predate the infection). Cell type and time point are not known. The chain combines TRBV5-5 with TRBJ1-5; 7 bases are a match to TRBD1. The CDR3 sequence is CASSRGTATSNQPQHF. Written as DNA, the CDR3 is TGTGCCAGCAGCCGGGGGACAGCAACTAGCAATCAGCCCCAGCATTTT.